This TCR beta chain was recorded in a study of shared clonotypes between healthy human individuals. Study findings and constraints: Specimens sampled were limited to blood, with tissue repertoires likely differing. Generally, estimated richness proved larger in naive subsets than it did in memory subsets.

Sorted-subset replicate PCR reactions were performed with around 200 ng DNA, corresponding to roughly 30,000 T cell genomes. Some clones are missing from TCRdb's copy, which holds only in-frame ones; the method was immunoSEQ multiplex PCR. The profile shows some 500,000 clones, 90% to 97% of them singletons. A remark on this clone: Its antigen is currently unknown.

V lost 5 bases to trimming and J lost 9 bases, with 11 bases between them. The germline gives CDR1 SEHNR, CDR2 FQNEAQ (reference sequence). The CDR3 has 12 residues. This clonotype was sampled from a woman aged 25 to 39 in good health. The sequenced sample consisted of naive CD4+ T cells sorted from blood. Subset in this sample: CD45RA+ positively selected. The chain has TRBV7-9 and TRBJ2-1, with no clear D. CDR3 residues: CASSRTESEQFF. For the CDR3, the DNA is TGTGCCAGCAGCCGAACAGAAAGTGAGCAGTTCTTC.